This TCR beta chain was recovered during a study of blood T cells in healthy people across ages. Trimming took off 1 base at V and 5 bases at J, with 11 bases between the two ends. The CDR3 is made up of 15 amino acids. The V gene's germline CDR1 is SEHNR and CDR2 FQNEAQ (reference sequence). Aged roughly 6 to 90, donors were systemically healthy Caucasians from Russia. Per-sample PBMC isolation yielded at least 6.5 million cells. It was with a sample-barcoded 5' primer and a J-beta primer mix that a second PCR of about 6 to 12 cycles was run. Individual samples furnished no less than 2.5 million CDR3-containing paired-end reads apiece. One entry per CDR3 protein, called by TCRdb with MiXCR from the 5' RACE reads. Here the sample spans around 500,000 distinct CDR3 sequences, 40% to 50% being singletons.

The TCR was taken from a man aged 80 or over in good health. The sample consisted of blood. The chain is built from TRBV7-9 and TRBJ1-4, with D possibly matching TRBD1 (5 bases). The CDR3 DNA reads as TGTGCCAGCAGCTTAGAGGGACCGCCGAATGAAAAACTGTTTTTT. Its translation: CASSLEGPPNEKLFF.